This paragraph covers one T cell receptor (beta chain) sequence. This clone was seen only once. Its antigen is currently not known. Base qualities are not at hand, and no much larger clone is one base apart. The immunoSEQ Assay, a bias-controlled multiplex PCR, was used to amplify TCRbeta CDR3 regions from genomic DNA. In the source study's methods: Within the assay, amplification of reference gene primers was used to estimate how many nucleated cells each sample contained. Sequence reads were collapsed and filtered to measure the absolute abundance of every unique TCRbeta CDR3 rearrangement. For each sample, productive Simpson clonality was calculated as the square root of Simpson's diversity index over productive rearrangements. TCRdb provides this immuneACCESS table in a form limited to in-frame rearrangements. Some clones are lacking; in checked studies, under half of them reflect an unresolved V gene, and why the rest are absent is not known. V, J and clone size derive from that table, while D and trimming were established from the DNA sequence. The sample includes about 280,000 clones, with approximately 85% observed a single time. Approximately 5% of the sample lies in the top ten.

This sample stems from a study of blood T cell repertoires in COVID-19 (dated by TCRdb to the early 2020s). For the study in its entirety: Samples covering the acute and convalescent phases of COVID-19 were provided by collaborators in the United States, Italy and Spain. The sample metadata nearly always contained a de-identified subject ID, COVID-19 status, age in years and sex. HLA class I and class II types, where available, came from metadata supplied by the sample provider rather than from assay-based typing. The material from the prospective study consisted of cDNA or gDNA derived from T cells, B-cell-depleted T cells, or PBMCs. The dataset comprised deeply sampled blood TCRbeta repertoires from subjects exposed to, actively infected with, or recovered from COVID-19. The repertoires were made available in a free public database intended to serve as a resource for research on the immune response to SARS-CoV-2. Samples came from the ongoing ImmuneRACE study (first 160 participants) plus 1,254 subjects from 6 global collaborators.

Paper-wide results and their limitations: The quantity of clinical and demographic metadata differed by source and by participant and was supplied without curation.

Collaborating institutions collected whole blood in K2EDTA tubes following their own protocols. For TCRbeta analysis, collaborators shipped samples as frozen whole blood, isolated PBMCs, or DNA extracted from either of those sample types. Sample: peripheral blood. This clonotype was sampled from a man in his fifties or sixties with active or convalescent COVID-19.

The CDR3 loop reads CASSEANRGVGYTF. Here is the DNA: TGTGCCAGCAGTGAAGCTAACAGGGGGGTCGGCTACACCTTC. Here the chain combines TRBV2 and TRBJ1-2; the junction holds 8 bases that match TRBD1. The CDR3 starts with the cysteine, ends with the phenylalanine, and has 14 residues. The retained sequence is limited to the CDR3, 42 bases, with the frame set at the first base. Via the germline V gene, CDR1 is SNHLY and CDR2 FYNNEI. For this chain, trimming is 0 bases at the V end and 8 bases at the J end, and the number of junction bases without a gene match is 5.